This T cell receptor beta chain originates from a study of blood T cell repertoires in COVID-19. Study background: COVID-19 samples, acute and convalescent, were from the United States, Italy and Spain. The analysed material was cDNA or gDNA that came from T cells, B-cell-depleted T cells, or PBMCs.

Original data processing: Amplification of reference gene primers provided the estimated nucleated cell counts. Generated by immunoSEQ multiplex PCR, the TCRdb table keeps only in-frame clones and is missing some. The V and J calls and clone size come from that table; D and trimming were worked out from the DNA. The sample has tens of thousands of clones; more than 60% are singletons. The CDR3 has 16 residues. V shed 0 bases, J shed 7 bases, and the junction held 7 bases outside the gene matches. Germline V CDR1 and CDR2: LNHNV, YYDKDF (reference sequence). The rearrangement joins TRBV15 to TRBJ2-1, with 9 bases identical to TRBD1. The TCR was taken from a human donor in a cohort sampled during active COVID-19. The sample comprised peripheral blood. In nucleotides, the CDR3 is TGTGCCACCAGCAGAGACCGCCGGGACAGGGATAATGAGCAGTTCTTC. Encoded protein: CATSRDRRDRDNEQFF.